These 26 T cell receptor beta chains originate from one sample sequenced in a study of T-cell memory formation after mild COVID-19. TCRdb reprocessed the 5' RACE reads with MiXCR, giving one entry per CDR3 protein. The sample holds hundreds of thousands of distinct CDR3 sequences, 18% seen once. The sample consisted of PBMCs or a T cell subset sorted from them (not recorded which). Source of these receptors: an adult woman who had mild COVID-19 (a few samples of this study predate the infection). Cell type and time point are not known.

This clonotype was observed a few times. V usage is TRBV7-2 and J usage is TRBJ2-7, with D uncertain. V lost 2 bases and J 7 bases, leaving 15 bases between the germline ends. CDR3 length equals 14 residues. CDR1 is SGHTA and CDR2 is FQGNSA in the germline V gene. The CDR3 reads CASSLFGSTGEQYF. The CDR3 nucleotides read TGTGCCAGCAGCTTATTTGGTTCCACTGGGGAGCAGTACTTC.

This clonotype appeared a single time. V gene TRBV2 combines with J gene TRBJ1-4, with TRBD1 as a possible D gene (6 bases). Between the trimmed V and J ends, which lost 3 bases and 15 bases, there was a span of 14 bases. This CDR3 has 12 residues. Looked up from germline, CDR1 is SNHLY and CDR2 is FYNNEI. The CDR3 reads CASSDYGGLVFF. DNA for the CDR3: TGTGCCAGCAGTGACTACGGGGGGCTCGTGTTTTTT.

This clonotype was seen only a few times. V gene TRBV21-1 combines with J gene TRBJ1-1; the table names TRBD1, a call not compared with the DNA. TRBV21-1 is termed a pseudogene. CDR3 length: 14 amino acids. CDR3 protein: CASMPTGEDAEAFF. CDR3 coding DNA: TGTGCCAGCATGCCGACAGGGGAGGACGCTGAAGCTTTCTTT.

This chain joins TRBV7-8 and TRBJ1-1; 9 positions agree with TRBD1. Looked up from germline, CDR1 is SGHVS and CDR2 is FQNEAQ. The CDR3 is 15 residues long. Unmatched junction bases numbered 5, after V lost 5 bases and J lost 1 base. CDR3 sequence (DNA): TGTGCCAGCAGCCCCGGACAGGGGAGGAACACTGAAGCTTTCTTT. This sequence encodes CASSPGQGRNTEAFF.

The chain has TRBV10-3 and TRBJ2-3, with 8 bases lining up with TRBD1. This CDR3 is built from 14 residues. V gave up 4 bases and J gave up 4 bases; unmatched junction bases: 4. Germline assignment: CDR1 ENHRY and CDR2 SYGVKD. CDR3 DNA: TGTGCCATCAGTGGACAGGGGATCGCAGATACGCAGTATTTT. Translation: CAISGQGIADTQYF.

V usage is TRBV5-5 and J usage is TRBJ1-2, with TRBD1 identical over 10 bases. Germline V lookup: CDR1 SGHKS, CDR2 YYEKEE (reference sequence). V trimming: 5 bases; J trimming: 6 bases; junction bases outside the gene matches: 7. The CDR3 extends over 14 amino acids. CDR3 loop: CASSGGQGDDGYTF. The CDR3, as DNA: TGTGCCAGCAGTGGCGGACAGGGGGACGATGGCTACACCTTC.

The CDR3 here is CASSQEAQKFYEQYF. The CDR3 nucleotides are TGCGCCAGCAGCCAAGAAGCACAGAAGTTCTACGAGCAGTACTTC. The chain joins TRBV4-3 to TRBJ2-7; no firm D call. Germline V gene lookup returns CDR1 LGHNA and CDR2 YSLEER. V gave up 0 bases and J gave up 3 bases, with 12 bases separating them. The CDR3 is 15 amino acids.

The chain has TRBV9 and TRBJ2-1; the match to TRBD1 covers 8 bases. Germline CDR1 reads SGDLS; CDR2 reads YYNGEE. CDR3 length: 15 residues. V was pared by 0 bases and J by 8 bases, with 7 bases of the junction left unmatched. CDR3: CASSVEGQGGYEQFF. As DNA, the CDR3 is TGTGCCAGCAGCGTAGAAGGACAGGGCGGGTATGAGCAGTTCTTC.

This clonotype was counted many times. V usage is TRBV23-1 and J usage is TRBJ2-3; 10 bases match TRBD2. TRBV23-1 is assigned to the ORF class and has an uncertain function. Unmatched junction bases numbered 8, after V lost 4 bases and J lost 1 base. The CDR3 loop spans 17 amino acids. The CDR3 spells CASSRALAGGGTDTQYF. In DNA, the CDR3 is TGCGCCAGCAGTCGGGCCTTAGCGGGGGGAGGCACAGATACGCAGTATTTT.

The chain joins TRBV5-5 to TRBJ1-4; D uncertain. This CDR3 spans 15 amino acids. V lost 0 bases and J lost 7, with 13 bases in between. Germline CDR1 and CDR2: SGHKS and YYEKEE (reference sequence). The CDR3 here is CASSLVGSKGEKLFF. CDR3 DNA: TGTGCCAGCAGCTTGGTAGGCTCGAAGGGTGAAAAACTGTTTTTT.

This clonotype has more than one count but fewer than ten. V gene TRBV4-2 combines with J gene TRBJ2-1, with 10 nucleotides matching TRBD2. The CDR3 is 17 residues long. V was pared by 4 bases and J by 8 bases, with 14 bases of the junction left unmatched. Germline V gives CDR1 LGHNA, CDR2 YNFKEQ. Here the CDR3 DNA reads TGTGCCAGCAGCCTTTTGTTAAAGCGGGGGGGCGAGGATGAGCAGTTCTTC. Residues: CASSLLLKRGGEDEQFF.

This clonotype was recorded once. The rearrangement joins TRBV7-8 to TRBJ2-1; the D is unclear. CDR3 length equals 11 residues. In germline, CDR1 is SGHVS, CDR2 FQNEAQ. V dropped 6 bases and J dropped 12 bases, with 12 bases sitting between them. CDR3 sequence (DNA): TGTGCCAGCAGATCAGTATTAGGGCAGTTCTTC. Its translation: CASRSVLGQFF.

V is TRBV28 and J is TRBJ2-5, with a weak D call TRBD2 (7 bases). The germline CDR1 and CDR2 sequences are MDHEN and SYDVKM. Deletions cut 10 bases from V and 5 bases from J, with 23 bases between. The CDR3 consists of 15 residues. CDR3 sequence reads: CATHRGAGAWETQYF. The CDR3 DNA follows: TGTGCCACCCACCGGGGGGCGGGAGCATGGGAGACCCAGTACTTC.

CDR3 nucleotides: TGTGCCAGCACCGCTGGAAGCTCCTACGAGCAGTACTTC. Translated: CASTAGSSYEQYF. The chain is built from TRBV12-3 or TRBV12-4 and TRBJ2-7; D remains ambiguous. V lost 7 bases and J 0 bases, leaving 10 bases between the germline ends. The CDR3 covers 13 residues.

This clonotype was observed a handful of times. V gene TRBV19 combines with J gene TRBJ2-7; D is possibly TRBD2 (6 bases). V was trimmed by 1 base and J by 7 bases, leaving 17 bases between them. The CDR3 consists of 15 residues. CDR1 is LNHDA, CDR2 SQIVND, per germline (reference sequence). The CDR3 here is CASSIGGDWRGEQYF. The CDR3 coding sequence is TGTGCCAGTAGTATAGGTGGGGACTGGCGAGGGGAGCAGTACTTC.

The rearrangement links TRBV5-1 to TRBJ1-1; 9 positions agree with TRBD1. Germline V gene lookup returns CDR1 SGHRS and CDR2 YFSETQ. Trimming took 0 bases from V and 4 from J; bases not matched to a gene: 4. The CDR3 consists of 15 residues. CDR3 protein: CASSLEGQGGTEAFF. CDR3 coding DNA: TGCGCCAGCAGCTTGGAGGGACAGGGTGGCACTGAAGCTTTCTTT.

This clonotype was seen only a few times. The chain has TRBV16 and TRBJ1-1; D not resolved. Germline CDR1 reads KGHSY; CDR2 reads FQNENV. The CDR3 sequence is 14 residues long. Trimming pared 0 bases from V and 1 base from J, leaving 6 bases between. Here the CDR3 reads CASSQSGKNTEAFF. CDR3 in DNA: TGTGCCAGCAGCCAATCAGGGAAGAACACTGAAGCTTTCTTT. Combining the CDR3 with reference TRBV16 and TRBJ1-1 gives the whole variable domain GEEVAQTPKHLVRGEGQKAKLYCAPIKGHSYVFWYQQVLKNEFKFLISFQNENVFDETGMPKERFSAKCLPNSPCSLEIQATKLEDSAVYFCASSQSGKNTEAFFGQGTRLTVV.

The V and J genes are TRBV7-2 and TRBJ1-2; D remains unclear. V lost 1 base and J 4 bases, leaving 13 bases between the germline ends. This CDR3 is 15 amino acids long. Germline V gene lookup returns CDR1 SGHTA and CDR2 FQGNSA. CDR3 sequence: CASSLVGTATYGYTF. For the CDR3, the DNA is TGTGCCAGCAGCTTAGTAGGTACTGCCACCTATGGCTACACCTTC.

This clonotype was observed many times. The chain links TRBV7-2 to TRBJ1-2; 8 bases are a match to TRBD1. V lost 1 base and J lost 5; bases outside the gene matches: 9. CDR1 and CDR2 from the germline V gene are SGHTA and FQGNSA. The CDR3 spans 16 residues. CDR3 amino acids: CASSLGFRGLQYGYTF. CDR3 DNA sequence: TGTGCCAGCAGCTTAGGATTCAGGGGGCTGCAGTATGGCTACACCTTC.

This clonotype has a handful of counts. V and J are TRBV6-2 or TRBV6-3 and TRBJ2-3; 9 bases line up with TRBD2. The germline CDR1 and CDR2 sequences are MNHEY and SVGEGT. This CDR3 has 15 residues. Germline trimming cut 6 bases from V and 5 bases from J; bases unmatched to any gene: 9. The CDR3 DNA is TGTGCCAGCAGCCACACTAGCGGGCGTTTAGATACGCAGTATTTT. It translates to CASSHTSGRLDTQYF.

The gene calls are TRBV5-1 and TRBJ2-2; TRBD1 aligns across 9 bases. Germline V gene lookup returns CDR1 SGHRS and CDR2 YFSETQ. The V segment lost 4 bases and the J segment 6 bases; nucleotides outside the gene matches: 7. The CDR3 sequence is 15 residues long. The DNA of the CDR3 is TGCGCCAGCAGCCGGGGACAGGGACGGTCCGGGGAGCTGTTTTTT. This gives the protein CASSRGQGRSGELFF.

DNA of the CDR3: TGCGCCAGCAGCCAGGGACAGGGTCGTTCACCCCTCCACTTT. It encodes CASSQGQGRSPLHF. This chain links TRBV4-1 with TRBJ1-6, with TRBD1 identical over 9 bases. The germline gives CDR1 MGHRA, CDR2 YSYEKL. Trimming at V came to 3 bases and at J to 9 bases, leaving 3 bases not matched to a gene. The CDR3 loop spans 14 amino acids.

The genes are TRBV24-1 and TRBJ2-7; no clear D. Germline assignment: CDR1 KGHDR and CDR2 SFDVKD. This CDR3 comprises 13 residues. Deletions cut 9 bases from V and 5 bases from J, with 16 bases between. The CDR3 loop reads CATQLLGINEQYF. CDR3 coding DNA: TGTGCCACCCAACTTCTAGGGATCAACGAGCAGTACTTC.

The rearrangement uses TRBV2 and TRBJ2-1, with D perhaps matching TRBD2 (7 bases). The CDR3 consists of 14 residues. Deletions cut 7 bases from V and 7 bases from J, with 17 bases between. Germline CDR1 reads SNHLY; CDR2 reads FYNNEI. CDR3 nucleotides: TGTGCCAGCAAGGGTGGGGGGGCCTTAAATGAGCAGTTCTTC. The encoded protein is CASKGGGALNEQFF.

V gene TRBV29-1 combines with J gene TRBJ2-2; TRBD1 matches 7 bases. CDR3 length: 13 amino acids. Germline CDR1 and CDR2: SQVTM and ANQGSEA. Unmatched junction bases numbered 8, after V lost 6 bases and J lost 7 bases. DNA of the CDR3: TGCAGCGTATTGGACAGGCGAGTCGGGGAGCTGTTTTTT. It translates to CSVLDRRVGELFF.

This clonotype was detected a few times. J is TRBJ2-7 and V is TRBV11-2; 12 bases line up with TRBD2. The germline V gene encodes CDR1 SGHAT and CDR2 FQNNGV. The trim removed 5 bases at V and 3 bases at J, leaving 5 bases unmatched. The CDR3 has 15 amino acids. The CDR3 sequence: CASSTGLAGHYEQYF. The CDR3, as DNA: TGTGCCAGCAGCACAGGACTAGCGGGGCACTACGAGCAGTACTTC.